This T cell receptor (beta chain) is from a study of OX40 agonist ivuxolimab in advanced cancers. The germline gives CDR1 SSHAT, CDR2 FNYEAQ (reference sequence). The CDR3 totals 14 residues. In the case of this clone: The antigen is not known. At one end the junction does not follow the germline gene, possibly because of a read error.

Method: immunoSEQ multiplex PCR; TCRdb's copy keeps in-frame clones and lacks some. The sample records roughly 56,000 clones, about 86% being singletons. Overall study findings and caveats: Dose levels from 0.1 to 3.0 mg/kg saw CD4+ and CD8+ blood T cells expand clonally by week 6.

This specimen was CD4+ or CD8+ T cells sorted from blood, taken in a trial of the OX40 agonist ivuxolimab. V gene TRBV7-7 combines with J gene TRBJ2-2, with D possibly being TRBD1 (5 bases). The receptor was derived from an adult with an advanced solid tumor such as melanoma, head and neck, liver or kidney cancer. DNA for the CDR3: TGTGCTAGCAGCTTAGACAGACGCACCGGGGAGCTGTTTTTT. Residues: CASSLDRRTGELFF.